The rows below give T cell receptor beta chains drawn from one sample of a study of identical twins. One entry per CDR3 protein results from TCRdb running MiXCR on the 5' RACE reads. The table shows about 450,000 distinct CDR3 sequences, with about 18% occurring only once. Sequenced material: naive T cells sorted from blood. Source of these receptors: a man aged 50 to 59 in good health. CDR3s include the opening cysteine and the closing phenylalanine or tryptophan. A D gene is named only where the DNA matches it firmly. Expanded clones are given a class, and other clones once, few, many or no size at all.

D,J,length,V,size,CDR3,DNA
TRBD2,TRBJ2-1,15,TRBV18,few,CASSPGLAKQGEQFF,TGTGCCAGCTCACCCGGACTAGCGAAACAAGGGGAGCAGTTCTTC
NA,TRBJ2-7,15,TRBV4-1,NA,CASSQEYGVLYEQYF,TGCGCCAGCAGCCAAGAGTACGGGGTTCTCTACGAGCAGTACTTC
TRBD1,TRBJ2-7,15,TRBV20-1,NA,CSARDPGGAPYEQYF,TGCAGTGCTAGGGATCCAGGGGGCGCTCCCTACGAGCAGTACTTC
NA,TRBJ1-2,12,TRBV30,NA,CAWSKTVHGYTF,TGTGCCTGGAGTAAGACAGTCCATGGCTACACCTTC
NA,TRBJ2-6,13,TRBV19,NA,CASSFPGANVLTF,TGTGCCAGTAGTTTCCCCGGGGCCAACGTCCTGACTTTC
TRBD2,TRBJ2-1,17,TRBV28,NA,CASRPTSWTSSYNEQFF,TGTGCCAGCAGACCAACTAGCTGGACTAGCTCCTACAATGAGCAGTTCTTC
TRBD2,TRBJ2-4,18,TRBV10-2,NA,CASSRSFLAGGPKNIQYF,TGCGCCAGCAGCCGGTCCTTTCTAGCGGGGGGTCCCAAAAACATTCAGTACTTC
NA,TRBJ2-5,12,TRBV18,NA,CASSPAVETQYF,TGTGCCAGCTCACCAGCCGTGGAGACCCAGTACTTC
NA,TRBJ2-3,14,TRBV18,NA,CASSPELTTDTQYF,TGTGCCAGCTCACCGGAACTAACCACAGATACGCAGTATTTT
NA,TRBJ1-1,13,TRBV15,NA,CATGQEPKTEAFF,TGTGCCACCGGCCAGGAACCGAAAACTGAAGCTTTCTTT
NA,TRBJ2-1,11,TRBV12-3/TRBV12-4,many,CASSFRDSQFF,TGTGCCAGCAGTTTCCGGGACTCCCAGTTCTTC
NA,TRBJ1-1,14,TRBV5-1,few,CASSVDARNTEAFF,TGCGCCAGCAGCGTGGACGCAAGGAACACTGAAGCTTTCTTT
NA,TRBJ2-6,15,TRBV6-2/TRBV6-3,NA,CASSARDSGANVLTF,TGTGCCAGCAGCGCCAGAGACTCTGGGGCCAACGTCCTGACTTTC
NA,TRBJ2-1,14,TRBV3-1,many,CASSPSSGPAEQFF,TGTGCCAGCAGCCCCAGTTCGGGACCGGCAGAGCAGTTCTTC
NA,TRBJ1-3,15,TRBV20-1,many,CSASPGTSSGNTIYF,TGCAGTGCTAGTCCAGGGACGAGCTCTGGAAACACCATATATTTT
NA,TRBJ2-2,15,TRBV24-1,few,CATRGTGMNTGELFF,TGTGCCACCAGGGGAACAGGGATGAACACCGGGGAGCTGTTTTTT
TRBD1,TRBJ2-3,15,TRBV20-1,few,CSARTGDRGLDTQYF,TGCAGTGCTCGTACTGGGGACAGGGGTTTGGATACGCAGTATTTT
TRBD2,TRBJ2-1,15,TRBV10-3,many,CAIKAGESSYNEQFF,TGTGCCATCAAAGCGGGGGAGAGCTCCTACAATGAGCAGTTCTTC
TRBD1,TRBJ2-1,16,TRBV5-4,many,CASSSRDRVIYNEQFF,TGTGCCAGCAGCTCCCGGGACAGGGTTATCTACAATGAGCAGTTCTTC
NA,TRBJ1-2,17,TRBV20-1,many,CSARVVSGQSRNYGYTF,TGCAGTGCTAGAGTCGTTAGTGGACAAAGTAGAAACTATGGCTACACCTTC
NA,TRBJ2-3,14,TRBV20-1,many,CSARVGPSTDTQYF,TGCAGTGCTAGAGTAGGGCCTAGCACAGATACGCAGTATTTT
TRBD1,TRBJ2-2,17,TRBV5-1,NA,CASSLAMTGRGTGELFF,TGCGCCAGCAGCTTGGCCATGACAGGGAGAGGAACCGGGGAGCTGTTTTTT
TRBD2,TRBJ2-3,19,TRBV4-3,many,CASSQDSWFGAGGTDTQYF,TGCGCCAGCAGCCAAGATTCCTGGTTTGGAGCGGGAGGGACAGATACGCAGTATTTT
NA,TRBJ2-3,17,TRBV7-9,few,CASSKRATTLSTDTQYF,TGTGCCAGCAGCAAGAGGGCCACCACTTTAAGCACAGATACGCAGTATTTT
NA,TRBJ2-3,13,TRBV5-5,NA,CASSPGNSDTQYF,TGTGCCAGCAGCCCGGGAAACTCAGATACGCAGTATTTT
NA,TRBJ1-2,13,TRBV25-1,NA,CASSLGQFYGYTF,TGTGCCAGCAGCCTCGGACAATTCTATGGCTACACCTTC
TRBD2,TRBJ2-7,15,TRBV20-1,NA,CSAPSGGAGSYEQYF,TGCAGTGCTCCTAGCGGGGGGGCCGGGTCCTACGAGCAGTACTTC
TRBD1,TRBJ2-5,13,TRBV20-1,few,CSARGTDQETQYF,TGCAGTGCTAGGGGGACAGACCAAGAGACCCAGTACTTC
TRBD1,TRBJ2-2,17,TRBV11-2,NA,CASSLDLGQGIGGELFF,TGTGCCAGCAGCTTAGATCTTGGACAGGGAATCGGCGGGGAGCTGTTTTTT
NA,TRBJ2-1,13,TRBV7-7,many,CASSLDGGSEQFF,TGTGCCAGCAGCTTAGATGGTGGCAGTGAGCAGTTCTTC
TRBD1,TRBJ2-2,15,TRBV7-2,NA,CASKRQGAQSGELFF,TGTGCCAGCAAGAGACAGGGGGCGCAAAGCGGGGAGCTGTTTTTT
TRBD2,TRBJ2-7,14,TRBV18,many,CASSPSGGSYEQYF,TGTGCCAGCTCACCAAGCGGGGGGAGCTACGAGCAGTACTTC
TRBD1,TRBJ1-5,14,TRBV12-3/TRBV12-4,few,CASSLSTGNQPQHF,TGTGCCAGCAGTCTCTCGACAGGGAATCAGCCCCAGCATTTT
NA,TRBJ2-6,19,TRBV10-3,many,CAISPSRPTSISGANVLTF,TGTGCCATCAGCCCAAGTCGCCCTACGAGTATTTCTGGGGCCAACGTCCTGACTTTC
TRBD2,TRBJ2-2,16,TRBV7-6,few,CASSPSGGPNTGELFF,TGTGCCAGCAGCCCATCGGGAGGTCCCAACACCGGGGAGCTGTTTTTT
TRBD1,TRBJ2-3,16,TRBV7-2,many,CASSLAGTGVTDTQYF,TGTGCCAGCAGCTTAGCAGGGACAGGGGTCACAGATACGCAGTATTTT
NA,TRBJ2-1,15,TRBV28,NA,CASSLRQPGYNEQFF,TGTGCCAGCAGTTTGAGGCAGCCAGGATACAATGAGCAGTTCTTC
NA,TRBJ2-7,14,TRBV6-1,many,CASSRTTGSFEQYF,TGTGCCAGCAGCCGCACTACTGGGTCCTTCGAGCAGTACTTC
NA,TRBJ1-2,15,TRBV5-5,few,CASSSGGGQGYGYTF,TGTGCCAGCAGTTCGGGCGGGGGGCAAGGCTATGGCTACACCTTC
TRBD1,TRBJ1-4,13,TRBV12-3/TRBV12-4,many,CASNRGRNEKLFF,TGTGCCAGTAACAGGGGAAGGAATGAAAAACTGTTTTTT
TRBD1,TRBJ1-1,15,TRBV11-2,many,CASSFLGQGGTEAFF,TGTGCCAGCAGCTTCCTCGGACAGGGAGGCACTGAAGCTTTCTTT
TRBD2,TRBJ2-1,14,TRBV29-1,NA,CSVEAGLAGVEQFF,TGCAGCGTTGAAGCGGGACTAGCGGGAGTTGAGCAGTTCTTC
NA,TRBJ2-4,14,TRBV4-3,NA,CASSQDQGAGIQYF,TGCGCCAGCAGCCAAGATCAGGGCGCGGGCATTCAGTACTTC
NA,TRBJ2-3,12,TRBV29-1,many,CSVEDDRDTQYF,TGCAGCGTTGAAGATGACAGGGATACGCAGTATTTT
TRBD2,TRBJ2-5,15,TRBV4-2,few,CASSPSSGSQETQYF,TGTGCCAGCAGCCCTTCTAGCGGCTCCCAAGAGACCCAGTACTTC
NA,TRBJ2-3,14,TRBV20-1,few,CTAHPDLNRDTQYF,TGCACGGCTCACCCCGACTTGAATAGGGATACGCAGTATTTT
TRBD1,TRBJ2-1,16,TRBV7-8,few,CASRPGRGGLGNEQFF,TGTGCCAGCAGACCCGGTCGAGGGGGCCTAGGCAATGAGCAGTTCTTC
TRBD1,TRBJ1-4,14,TRBV20-1,few,CSARRTGGGVKLFF,TGCAGTGCTAGGCGAACAGGGGGAGGCGTGAAACTGTTTTTT
NA,TRBJ1-2,12,TRBV5-6,many,CASTILGYGYTF,TGTGCCAGCACCATCCTGGGCTATGGCTACACCTTC
TRBD1,TRBJ2-3,16,TRBV5-1,few,CASSLDRGLVSDTQYF,TGCGCCAGCAGCCTTGACAGGGGGCTTGTGTCGGATACGCAGTATTTT
NA,TRBJ2-1,12,TRBV6-2/TRBV6-3,NA,CASGRTYNEQFF,TGTGCCAGTGGGCGGACGTACAATGAGCAGTTCTTC
TRBD1,TRBJ1-3,15,TRBV10-1,many,CASRPGQGTGNTIYF,TGCGCCAGCAGACCGGGACAGGGGACTGGAAACACCATATATTTT
NA,TRBJ2-7,13,TRBV21-1,NA,CARRPRCLYEQYF,TGTGCCAGGCGGCCAAGATGCCTCTACGAGCAGTACTTC
NA,TRBJ1-1,14,TRBV2,once,CASSDVLDSAEAFF,TGTGCCAGCAGTGACGTACTAGACAGTGCTGAAGCTTTCTTT
NA,TRBJ2-7,16,TRBV18,NA,CASSQSEMVATYEQYF,TGTGCCAGCTCACAATCAGAGATGGTGGCCACCTACGAGCAGTACTTC
NA,TRBJ2-5,15,TRBV6-5,NA,CASSYGVKDQETQYF,TGTGCCAGCAGTTACGGGGTAAAAGACCAAGAGACCCAGTACTTC
NA,TRBJ1-1,12,TRBV20-1,NA,CSARGANTEAFF,TGCAGTGCTAGAGGGGCGAACACTGAAGCTTTCTTT
NA,TRBJ1-6,14,TRBV6-2/TRBV6-3,few,CASSYSVGDSPLHF,TGTGCCAGCAGTTACTCGGTAGGGGATTCACCCCTCCACTTT
NA,TRBJ2-7,15,TRBV10-3,many,CAISESGGLVNEQYF,TGTGCCATCAGTGAGTCTGGGGGGTTGGTCAACGAGCAGTACTTC
NA,TRBJ2-1,11,TRBV5-1,NA,CASSGQNEQFF,TGCGCCAGCAGCGGTCAGAATGAGCAGTTCTTC